A single count supports the clone carrying this T cell receptor beta chain. Germline lookup yields CDR1 MNHNS and CDR2 SASEGT. V gave up 1 base and J gave up 4 bases, with 14 bases separating them. The CDR3 contains 16 residues. The data were taken from a study of blood T cell repertoires in COVID-19. Study-level information: Sample material is recorded as cDNA or gDNA derived from T cells, B-cell-depleted T cells, or PBMCs.

The protocol was immunoSEQ multiplex PCR, while the TCRdb copy is restricted to in-frame clones and leaves out a portion. The sample has about 160,000 clones, around 82% seen once. The cohort comprised adults aged roughly 18 to 100 years residing in approximately 25 US areas. Self-reported history from a screening survey and questionnaire set each donor's cohort. Recovered status applied to Cohort 3 donors who had two consecutive negative PCRs. It also applied to those with clearance or with symptom resolution. Sequenced sample: PBMCs or T cells enriched from blood (not recorded which). The clonotype was recovered from a man aged 55 to 69 who had recovered from COVID-19. The chain uses TRBV6-1 and TRBJ1-3; TRBD1 is a possible D gene (5 bases). In DNA, the CDR3 is TGTGCCAGCAGTGAAGTCAGTTTTGGGGGGGGAAACACCATATATTTT. This encodes CASSEVSFGGGNTIYF.